The 14 T cell receptor beta chains given below trace back to one sample, sequenced in a study of post-analysis software for immune sequencing data. Their antigen targets remain unknown. Unique molecular identifiers featured in each of the TCR beta cDNA libraries. TCRdb re-called the PCR reads with MiXCR, one entry per CDR3 protein. The sample contains approximately 770,000 distinct CDR3 sequences, 46% of which appear only once. Study-level results: Roughly five TRBV segments were significantly more frequent in patients than in controls. TRBV5-6, TRBV5-1 and TRBV20-1 were among these segments.

The sequencing sample was made of blood. Receptor source: a girl aged 10 to 17 with multiple sclerosis.

This clonotype was seen more than once but under ten times. V is TRBV5-1 and J is TRBJ2-7, with 9 bases identical to TRBD2. V trimming: 0 bases; J trimming: 6 bases; junction bases outside the gene matches: 4. Germline V gene sequence: CDR1 SGHRS, CDR2 YFSETQ. The CDR3 is 14 residues long. The CDR3 nucleotides read TGCGCCAGCAGCTTGGATAGCGGGAGTCGCGAGCAGTACTTC. It is translated as CASSLDSGSREQYF.

V and J are TRBV20-1 and TRBJ2-1, with D possibly matching TRBD2 (6 bases). The germline V and J ends were trimmed by 1 base and 4 bases, with 14 bases remaining between them. Germline V gene data show CDR1 as DFQATT and CDR2 as SNEGSKA (reference sequence). The CDR3 consists of 15 residues. CDR3 DNA: TGCAGTGCTAGAGGAGCGTGGGACTCATACAATGAGCAGTTCTTC. Translation: CSARGAWDSYNEQFF.

Only a few counts were recorded for this clonotype. V gene TRBV18 combines with J gene TRBJ2-7, with TRBD1 matching 9 bases. CDR1 is KGHSH and CDR2 is LQKENI in the germline V gene. With 5 bases clipped from V and 6 bases from J, the junction kept 8 bases outside the gene matches. The CDR3 sequence is 14 residues long. CDR3 bases: TGTGCCAGCTCATTACAGGGGGCGCTTATCGAGCAGTACTTC. It specifies CASSLQGALIEQYF.

V is TRBV7-6 and J is TRBJ2-5, with 7 bases fitting TRBD2. The junction had 2 bases not matched to a gene; V was cut back by 0 bases and J by 1 base. The CDR3 has 15 residues. Per the germline V gene, CDR1 is SGHVS and CDR2 is FNYEAQ. The CDR3 DNA reads TGTGCCAGCAGCTTAGCCCAGCGGGGCCAAGAGACCCAGTACTTC. Encoded protein: CASSLAQRGQETQYF. Using reference TRBV7-6 and TRBJ2-5 for the parts outside the CDR3, the full variable domain is GAGVSQSPRYKVTKRGQDVALRCDPISGHVSLYWYRQALGQGPEFLTYFNYEAQQDKSGLPNDRFSAERPEGSISTLTIQRTEQRDSAMYRCASSLAQRGQETQYFGPGTRLLVL.

The genes are TRBV10-3 and TRBJ2-7; D may be TRBD2 (6 bases). The CDR3 runs to 12 residues. Trimming cost V 9 bases and J 4 bases, with 13 bases left between them. Germline CDR1 is ENHRY and CDR2 is SYGVKD. CDR3: CAIRDLQYEQYF. The CDR3 coding sequence is TGTGCCATTCGGGACTTGCAATACGAGCAGTACTTC.

The chain uses TRBV12-3 or TRBV12-4 and TRBJ2-7; D might be TRBD1 or TRBD2, each matching 5 bases. CDR3 size: 13 residues. V was trimmed by 6 bases and J by 2 bases, leaving 11 bases between them. CDR3 sequence: CASSPLGPYEQYF. CDR3 DNA sequence: TGTGCCAGCAGCCCCTTGGGACCCTACGAGCAGTACTTC.

The chain recombines TRBV15 with TRBJ2-5; D is uncertain. Germline-derived CDR1 and CDR2 are LNHNV and YYDKDF (reference sequence). The germline V and J ends were trimmed by 0 bases and 1 base, with 9 bases remaining between them. The CDR3 totals 15 residues. CDR3 protein: CATSREKGLQETQYF. The CDR3 DNA is TGTGCCACCAGCAGAGAAAAAGGTCTCCAAGAGACCCAGTACTTC. Looking up the rest from reference TRBV15 and TRBJ2-5 gives the full variable domain: DAMVIQNPRYQVTQFGKPVTLSCSQTLNHNVMYWYQQKSSQAPKLLFHYYDKDFNNEADTPDNFQSRRPNTSFCFLDIRSPGLGDTAMYLCATSREKGLQETQYFGPGTRLLVL.

The V and J genes are TRBV20-1 and TRBJ2-1; 12 bases align to TRBD2. The CDR3 extends over 16 amino acids. Losses at the gene ends were 5 bases for V and 2 bases for J; bases not matched to a gene: 7. CDR1 and CDR2 from the germline V gene are DFQATT and SNEGSKA (reference sequence). CDR3 loop: CSALTTSGSTYNEQFF. The CDR3 region has the DNA TGCAGTGCTCTCACGACTAGCGGGAGTACCTACAATGAGCAGTTCTTC.

The CDR3 nucleotides are TGCAGTGCTGGGGGGCAGGCTAGCGTCTCCTACGAGCAGTACTTC. This codes for CSAGGQASVSYEQYF. V gene TRBV20-1 combines with J gene TRBJ2-7, with D perhaps TRBD1 or TRBD2 (6 bases each). The germline gives CDR1 DFQATT, CDR2 SNEGSKA (reference sequence). With 5 bases removed from V and 0 bases from J, the gap between germline ends came to 17 bases. This CDR3 is built from 15 residues.

This chain connects TRBV7-9 to TRBJ2-7; 8 bases are a match to TRBD2. The CDR3 sequence is 15 residues long. The V gene end was trimmed by 5 bases and the J gene end by 4 bases; junction bases not matched to a gene: 10. Germline assignment: CDR1 SEHNR and CDR2 FQNEAQ (reference sequence). The CDR3 nucleotides are TGTGCCAGCAGCAGGGTCAGCGGGAGAGAGTACGAGCAGTACTTC. It encodes CASSRVSGREYEQYF.

This chain connects TRBV20-1 to TRBJ2-7; the D call may be TRBD1 or TRBD2 (5 bases each). The ends were cut back, 3 bases at V and 4 bases at J, with 13 bases in the middle. CDR3 size: 13 residues. Germline V gene data show CDR1 as DFQATT and CDR2 as SNEGSKA (reference sequence). As DNA, the CDR3 is TGCAGTGCTAGTATAGGGACGGGGTACGAGCAGTACTTC. Translated: CSASIGTGYEQYF.

J is TRBJ2-6 and V is TRBV28, with TRBD1 matching over 7 bases. Looked up from germline, CDR1 is MDHEN and CDR2 is SYDVKM. The CDR3 extends over 17 amino acids. The V gene end was trimmed by 5 bases and the J gene end by 2 bases; junction bases not matched to a gene: 9. This CDR3 reads CASSPTTGLTGANVLTF. The CDR3 bases are TGTGCCAGCAGTCCTACGACAGGGTTAACTGGGGCCAACGTCCTGACTTTC.

This clonotype was seen only a few times. This CDR3 is CASSEGSYYEQYF. For the CDR3, the DNA is TGTGCCAGCAGTGAAGGATCCTACTACGAGCAGTACTTC. The chain joins TRBV2 to TRBJ2-7; D is undetermined. The ends were cut back, 1 base at V and 3 bases at J, with 7 bases in the middle. The CDR3 has 13 residues. The germline gives CDR1 SNHLY, CDR2 FYNNEI.

This clonotype showed up just a few times. The V gene is TRBV6-6, the J gene TRBJ2-7; D is possibly TRBD1 (6 bases). Deletions cut 6 bases from V and 3 bases from J, with 12 bases between. CDR3 length: 13 amino acids. Germline V gene lookup returns CDR1 MNHNY and CDR2 SVGAGI (reference sequence). The CDR3 nucleotides read TGTGCCAGCAGCACAGGGTCAATCTACGAGCAGTACTTC. Residues: CASSTGSIYEQYF.